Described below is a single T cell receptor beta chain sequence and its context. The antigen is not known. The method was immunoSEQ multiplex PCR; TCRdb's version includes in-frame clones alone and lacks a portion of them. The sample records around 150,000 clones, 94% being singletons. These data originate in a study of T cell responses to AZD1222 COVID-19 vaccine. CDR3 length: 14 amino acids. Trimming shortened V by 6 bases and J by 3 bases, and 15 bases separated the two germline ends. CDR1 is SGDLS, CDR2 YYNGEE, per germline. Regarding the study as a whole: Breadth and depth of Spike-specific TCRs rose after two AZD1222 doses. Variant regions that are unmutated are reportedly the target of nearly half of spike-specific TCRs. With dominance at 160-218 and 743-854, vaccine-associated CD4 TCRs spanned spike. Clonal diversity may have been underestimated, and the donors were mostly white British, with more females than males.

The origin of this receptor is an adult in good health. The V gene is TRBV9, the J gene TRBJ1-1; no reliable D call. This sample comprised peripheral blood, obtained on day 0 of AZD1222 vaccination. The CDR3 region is CASNALGMHTEAFF. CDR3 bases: TGTGCCAGCAACGCTTTGGGGATGCACACTGAAGCTTTCTTT.